A few counts support the clone carrying this T cell receptor beta chain. What it binds is unknown. This specimen belongs to a study of response to subunit inactivated influenza vaccine. The study's findings and limits: The authors proposed limited new T cell recruitment per seasonal influenza vaccination.

The CDR3 covers 16 residues. CDR1 and CDR2 from the germline V gene are MNHNS and SASEGT. Germline trimming cut 3 bases from V and 5 bases from J; bases unmatched to any gene: 8. Using its own MiXCR run on the RT-PCR reads, TCRdb lists one record per CDR3 protein. The repertoire consists of approximately 170,000 distinct CDR3 sequences, with 14% occurring once and the leading ten covering about 26%. This specimen was CD8+ T cells sorted from PBMCs, taken roughly 5 days after vaccination. The sequence derives from a man between 45 and 60 years old who received an inactivated influenza vaccine. This rearrangement joins TRBV6-1 to TRBJ2-5, with 11 positions matching TRBD2. The CDR3 reads CASSDLAGGPTETQYF. CDR3 coding DNA: TGTGCCAGCAGTGATTTAGCGGGGGGGCCTACTGAGACCCAGTACTTC.